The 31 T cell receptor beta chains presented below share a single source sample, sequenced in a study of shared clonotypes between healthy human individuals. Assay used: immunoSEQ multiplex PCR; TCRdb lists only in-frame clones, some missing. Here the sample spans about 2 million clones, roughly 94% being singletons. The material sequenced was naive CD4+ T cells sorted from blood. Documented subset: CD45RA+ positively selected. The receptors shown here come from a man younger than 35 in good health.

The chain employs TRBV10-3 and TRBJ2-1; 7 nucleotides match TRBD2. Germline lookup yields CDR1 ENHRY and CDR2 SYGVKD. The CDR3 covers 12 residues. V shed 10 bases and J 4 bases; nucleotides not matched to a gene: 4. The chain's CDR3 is CATGLVYNEQFF. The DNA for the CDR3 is TGTGCCACCGGACTAGTATACAATGAGCAGTTCTTC.

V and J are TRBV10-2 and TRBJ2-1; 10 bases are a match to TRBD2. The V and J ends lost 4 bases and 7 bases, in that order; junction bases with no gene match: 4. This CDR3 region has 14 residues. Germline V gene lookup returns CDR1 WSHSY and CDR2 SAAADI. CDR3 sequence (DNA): TGCGCCAGCAGTGCACTAGCGGGGCGGAATGAGCAGTTCTTC. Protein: CASSALAGRNEQFF.

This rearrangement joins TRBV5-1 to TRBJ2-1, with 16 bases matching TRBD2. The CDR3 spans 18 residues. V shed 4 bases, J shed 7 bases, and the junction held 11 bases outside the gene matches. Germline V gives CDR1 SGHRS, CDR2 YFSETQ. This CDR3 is CASSPRGLAGGPGNEQFF. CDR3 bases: TGCGCCAGCAGCCCCAGGGGACTAGCGGGAGGGCCAGGTAATGAGCAGTTCTTC.

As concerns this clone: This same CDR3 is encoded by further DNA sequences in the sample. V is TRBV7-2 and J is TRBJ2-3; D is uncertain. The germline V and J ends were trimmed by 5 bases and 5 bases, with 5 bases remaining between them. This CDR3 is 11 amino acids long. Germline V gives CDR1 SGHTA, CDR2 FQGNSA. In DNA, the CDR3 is TGTGCCAGCAGCCTTCAAGATACGCAGTATTTT. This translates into CASSLQDTQYF.

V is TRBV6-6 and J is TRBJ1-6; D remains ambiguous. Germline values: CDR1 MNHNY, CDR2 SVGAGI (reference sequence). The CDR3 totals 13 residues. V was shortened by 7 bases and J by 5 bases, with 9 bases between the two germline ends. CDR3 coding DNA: TGTGCCAGCACCTCCGAGGATAATTCACCCCTCCACTTT. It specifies CASTSEDNSPLHF.

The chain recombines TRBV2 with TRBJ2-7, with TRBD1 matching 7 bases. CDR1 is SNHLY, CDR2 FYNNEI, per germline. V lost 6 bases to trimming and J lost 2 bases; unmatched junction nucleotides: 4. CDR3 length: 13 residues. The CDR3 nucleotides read TGTGCCAGCAGAAGGGACAGCCCCTACGAGCAGTACTTC. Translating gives CASRRDSPYEQYF.

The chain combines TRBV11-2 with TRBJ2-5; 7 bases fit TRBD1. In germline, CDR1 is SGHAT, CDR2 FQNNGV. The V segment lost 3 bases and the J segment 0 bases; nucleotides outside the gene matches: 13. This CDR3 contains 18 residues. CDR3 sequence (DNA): TGTGCCAGCAGCTTTGGTAGGGGGCGGACCCTGTACCAAGAGACCCAGTACTTC. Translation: CASSFGRGRTLYQETQYF.

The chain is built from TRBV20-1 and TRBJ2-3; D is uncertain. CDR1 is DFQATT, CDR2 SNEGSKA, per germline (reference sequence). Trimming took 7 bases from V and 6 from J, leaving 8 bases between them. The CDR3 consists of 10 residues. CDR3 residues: CSVKRDTQYF. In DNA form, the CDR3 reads TGCAGTGTAAAGCGCGATACGCAGTATTTT.

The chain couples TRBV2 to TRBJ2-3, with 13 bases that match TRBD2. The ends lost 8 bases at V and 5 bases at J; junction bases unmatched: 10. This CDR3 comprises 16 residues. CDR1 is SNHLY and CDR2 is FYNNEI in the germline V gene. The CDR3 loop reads CASCPLAGGAVDTQYF. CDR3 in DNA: TGTGCCAGCTGCCCACTAGCGGGGGGGGCGGTAGATACGCAGTATTTT.

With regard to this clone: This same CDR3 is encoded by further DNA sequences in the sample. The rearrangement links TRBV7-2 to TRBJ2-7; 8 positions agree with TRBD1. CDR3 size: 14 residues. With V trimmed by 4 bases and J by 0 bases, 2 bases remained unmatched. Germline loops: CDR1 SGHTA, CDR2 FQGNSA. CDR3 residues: CASSWDRFSYEQYF. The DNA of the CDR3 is TGTGCCAGCAGCTGGGACAGGTTCTCCTACGAGCAGTACTTC.

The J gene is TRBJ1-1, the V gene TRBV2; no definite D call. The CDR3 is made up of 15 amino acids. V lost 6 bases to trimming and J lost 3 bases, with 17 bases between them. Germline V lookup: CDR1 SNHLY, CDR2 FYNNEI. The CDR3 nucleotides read TGTGCCAGCAGCGAGGGCACCAAGTTAGACACTGAAGCTTTCTTT. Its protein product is CASSEGTKLDTEAFF.

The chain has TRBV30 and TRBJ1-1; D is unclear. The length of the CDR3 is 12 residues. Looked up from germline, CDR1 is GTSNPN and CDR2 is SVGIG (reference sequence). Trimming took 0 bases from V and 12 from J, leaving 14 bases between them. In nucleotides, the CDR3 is TGTGCCTGGAGTGTACGACTCCCGAGCCCTTTCTTT. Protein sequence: CAWSVRLPSPFF.

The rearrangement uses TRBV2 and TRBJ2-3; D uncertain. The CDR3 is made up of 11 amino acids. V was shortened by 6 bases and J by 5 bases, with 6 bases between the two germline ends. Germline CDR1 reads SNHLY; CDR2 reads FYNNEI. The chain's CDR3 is CASRTVDTQYF. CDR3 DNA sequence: TGTGCCAGCAGAACCGTAGATACGCAGTATTTT.

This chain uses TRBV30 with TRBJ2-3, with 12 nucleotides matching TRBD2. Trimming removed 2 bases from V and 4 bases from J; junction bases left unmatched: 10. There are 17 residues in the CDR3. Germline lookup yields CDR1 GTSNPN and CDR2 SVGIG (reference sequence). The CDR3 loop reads CAWSPTLTSGGSDTQYF. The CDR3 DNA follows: TGTGCCTGGAGTCCCACCCTGACTAGCGGGGGATCAGATACGCAGTATTTT.

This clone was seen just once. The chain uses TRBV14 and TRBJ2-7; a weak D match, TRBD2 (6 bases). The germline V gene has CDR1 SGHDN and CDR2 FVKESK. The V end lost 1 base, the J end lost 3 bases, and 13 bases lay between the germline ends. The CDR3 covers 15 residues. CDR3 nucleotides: TGTGCCAGCAGCCAAGGGGAGGCTGCTAGCTACGAGCAGTACTTC. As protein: CASSQGEAASYEQYF.

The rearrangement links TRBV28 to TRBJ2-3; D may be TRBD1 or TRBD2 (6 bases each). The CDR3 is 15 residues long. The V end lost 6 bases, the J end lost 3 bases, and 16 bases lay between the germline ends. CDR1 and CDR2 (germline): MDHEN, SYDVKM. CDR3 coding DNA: TGTGCCAGCAGCCCCTCGGGGGCAGGGACAGATACGCAGTATTTT. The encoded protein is CASSPSGAGTDTQYF.

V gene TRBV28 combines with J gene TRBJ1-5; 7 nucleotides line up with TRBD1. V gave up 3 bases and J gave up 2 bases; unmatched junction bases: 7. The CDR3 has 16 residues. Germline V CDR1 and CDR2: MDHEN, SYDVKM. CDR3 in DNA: TGTGCCAGCAGTTTCCCTCGCGGGACAGGCAATCAGCCCCAGCATTTT. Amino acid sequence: CASSFPRGTGNQPQHF.

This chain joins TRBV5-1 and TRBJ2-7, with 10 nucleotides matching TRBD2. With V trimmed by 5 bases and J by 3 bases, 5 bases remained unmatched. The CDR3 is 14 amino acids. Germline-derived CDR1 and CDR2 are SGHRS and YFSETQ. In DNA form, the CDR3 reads TGCGCCAGCAGTCGATCTAGCGGGGGCTACGAGCAGTACTTC. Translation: CASSRSSGGYEQYF.

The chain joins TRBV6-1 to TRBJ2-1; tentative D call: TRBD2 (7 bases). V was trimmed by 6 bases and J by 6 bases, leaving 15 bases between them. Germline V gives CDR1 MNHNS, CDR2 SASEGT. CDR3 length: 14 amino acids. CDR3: CASSAEGGFNEQFF. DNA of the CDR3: TGTGCCAGCAGCGCAGAGGGGGGGTTCAATGAGCAGTTCTTC.

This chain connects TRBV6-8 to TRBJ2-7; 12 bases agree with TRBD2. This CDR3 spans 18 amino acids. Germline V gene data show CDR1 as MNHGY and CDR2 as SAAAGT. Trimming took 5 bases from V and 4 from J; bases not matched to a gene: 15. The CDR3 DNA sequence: TGTGCCAGCAGTGTACCGGGACTAGCGGGTTCACTGGGGTACGAGCAGTACTTC. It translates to CASSVPGLAGSLGYEQYF.

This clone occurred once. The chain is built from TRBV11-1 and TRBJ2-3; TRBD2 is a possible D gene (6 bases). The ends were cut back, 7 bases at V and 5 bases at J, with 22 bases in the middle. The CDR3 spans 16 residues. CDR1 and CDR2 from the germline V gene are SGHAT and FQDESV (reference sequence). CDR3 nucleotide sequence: TGTGCCAGCACCTTCCGTGAAGCCGGGGGATTAGATACGCAGTATTTT. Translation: CASTFREAGGLDTQYF.

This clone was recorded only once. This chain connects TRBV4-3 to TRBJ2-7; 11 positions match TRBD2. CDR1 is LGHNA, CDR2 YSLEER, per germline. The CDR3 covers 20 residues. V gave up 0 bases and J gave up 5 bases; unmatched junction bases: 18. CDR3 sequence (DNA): TGCGCCAGCAGCCAAGAGTCCCCTTGGATGGTTAGCGGGAGGGTACACGAGCAGTACTTC. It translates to CASSQESPWMVSGRVHEQYF.

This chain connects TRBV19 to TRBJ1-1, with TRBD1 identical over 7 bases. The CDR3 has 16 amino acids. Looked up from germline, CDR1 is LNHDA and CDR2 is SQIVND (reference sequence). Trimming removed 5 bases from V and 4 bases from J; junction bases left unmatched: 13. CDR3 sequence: CASSSRPQGEGTEAFF. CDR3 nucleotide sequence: TGTGCCAGTAGTTCACGTCCTCAGGGGGAAGGCACTGAAGCTTTCTTT.

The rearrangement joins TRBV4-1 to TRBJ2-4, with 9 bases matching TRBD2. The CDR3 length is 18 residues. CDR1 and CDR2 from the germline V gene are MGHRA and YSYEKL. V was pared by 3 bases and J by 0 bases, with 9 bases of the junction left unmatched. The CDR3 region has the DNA TGCGCCAGCAGCCACCCAGAGGAGACTAGCGGAGCCAAAAACATTCAGTACTTC. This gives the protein CASSHPEETSGAKNIQYF.

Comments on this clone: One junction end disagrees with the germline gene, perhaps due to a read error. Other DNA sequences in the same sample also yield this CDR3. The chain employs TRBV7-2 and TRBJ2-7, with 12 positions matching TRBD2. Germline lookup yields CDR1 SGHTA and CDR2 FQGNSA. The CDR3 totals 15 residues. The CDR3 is CASSLGLAGTYEQYF. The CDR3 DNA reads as TGTGCCAGCAGTTTAGGACTAGCGGGAACCTACGAGCAGTACTTC.

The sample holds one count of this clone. CDR3 nucleotides: TGTGCCAGCCGTTCCGCAGGGCAGTCTAACTCACCCCTCCACTTT. Its translation: CASRSAGQSNSPLHF. V and J are TRBV27 and TRBJ1-6; perhaps TRBD1 as D (5 bases). The CDR3 sequence is 15 residues long. The V and J ends lost 8 bases and 10 bases respectively, with 21 bases between them. Germline CDR1 MNHEY, CDR2 SMNVEV (reference sequence).

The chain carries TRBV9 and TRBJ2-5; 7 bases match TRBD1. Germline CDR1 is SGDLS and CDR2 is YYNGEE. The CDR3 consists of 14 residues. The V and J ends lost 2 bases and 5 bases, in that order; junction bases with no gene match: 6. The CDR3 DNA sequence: TGTGCCAGCAGCGTCACACAGGGGTGGGAGACCCAGTACTTC. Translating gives CASSVTQGWETQYF.

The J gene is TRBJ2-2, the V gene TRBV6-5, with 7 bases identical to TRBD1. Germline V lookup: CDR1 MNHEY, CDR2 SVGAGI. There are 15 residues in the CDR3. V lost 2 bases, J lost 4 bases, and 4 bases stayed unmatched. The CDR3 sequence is CASSYRAGGTGELFF. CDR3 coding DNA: TGTGCCAGCAGTTACAGGGCAGGGGGCACCGGGGAGCTGTTTTTT.

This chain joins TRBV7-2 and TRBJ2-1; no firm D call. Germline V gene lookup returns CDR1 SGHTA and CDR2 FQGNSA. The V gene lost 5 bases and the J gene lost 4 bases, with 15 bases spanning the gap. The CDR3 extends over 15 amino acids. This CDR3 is CASSPRGGLYNEQFF. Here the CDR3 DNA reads TGTGCCAGCAGCCCCCGTGGCGGTTTATACAATGAGCAGTTCTTC.

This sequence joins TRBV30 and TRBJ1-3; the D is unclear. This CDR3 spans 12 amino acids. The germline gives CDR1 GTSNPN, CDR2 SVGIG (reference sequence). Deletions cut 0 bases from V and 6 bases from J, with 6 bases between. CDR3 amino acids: CAWSVHLNTIYF. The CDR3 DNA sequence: TGTGCCTGGAGTGTACATCTAAACACCATATATTTT.

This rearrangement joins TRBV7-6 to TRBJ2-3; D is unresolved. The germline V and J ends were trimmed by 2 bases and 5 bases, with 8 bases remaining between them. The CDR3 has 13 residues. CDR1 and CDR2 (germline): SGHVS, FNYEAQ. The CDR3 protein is CASSLIFKDTQYF. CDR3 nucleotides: TGTGCCAGCAGCTTAATTTTTAAAGATACGCAGTATTTT.